The 5 T cell receptor beta chains below all came from one sample that was sequenced in a study of blood T cell repertoires in COVID-19. Only in-frame clones appear in the TCRdb table, and some are missing; sequencing was by immunoSEQ multiplex PCR. The sample contains hundreds of thousands of clones, 85% of which appear only once. Sequences were obtained from PBMCs or T cells enriched from blood (not recorded which). The receptors derive from a woman aged 25 to 45 who had been exposed to COVID-19.

The chain uses TRBV30 and TRBJ1-1; D ambiguous. Germline loops: CDR1 GTSNPN, CDR2 SVGIG (reference sequence). The V gene lost 1 base and the J gene lost 4 bases, with 10 bases spanning the gap. The CDR3 sequence is 13 residues long. Here the CDR3 DNA reads TGTGCCTGGAGTGCCGGGGTGAGCACTGAAGCTTTCTTT. Its translation: CAWSAGVSTEAFF. Filled out from reference TRBV30 and TRBJ1-1, the complete variable domain reads SQTIHQWPATLVQPVGSPLSLECTVEGTSNPNLYWYRQAAGRGLQLLFYSVGIGQISSEVPQNLSASRPQDRQFILSSKKLLLSDSGFYLCAWSAGVSTEAFFGQGTRLTVV.

This chain uses TRBV5-1 with TRBJ1-2, with TRBD1 matching over 8 bases. This CDR3 has 14 residues. V gave up 0 bases and J gave up 7 bases; unmatched junction bases: 5. Germline V gene data show CDR1 as SGHRS and CDR2 as YFSETQ. CDR3 bases: TGCGCCAGCAGCTTGGTGGGACAGGATTCTGGCTACACCTTC. Translated, it gives CASSLVGQDSGYTF.

The chain combines TRBV19 with TRBJ2-1, with 10 nucleotides matching TRBD1. CDR3 size: 16 residues. Germline V gene sequence: CDR1 LNHDA, CDR2 SQIVND (reference sequence). V shed 5 bases, J shed 6 bases, and the junction held 10 bases outside the gene matches. The CDR3 region has the DNA TGTGCCAGTAGTCAACCCCGGACAGGGGGGGTCAATGAGCAGTTCTTC. It yields the protein CASSQPRTGGVNEQFF.

This clone has a handful of counts. The rearrangement uses TRBV28 and TRBJ1-5; 12 positions agree with TRBD1. J lost 6 bases, V lost 3 bases, and 3 bases had no gene match. Germline CDR1 and CDR2: MDHEN and SYDVKM. The CDR3 has 15 residues. The CDR3 loop reads CASSFGTGGGQPQHF. The CDR3 DNA reads as TGTGCCAGCAGTTTTGGGACAGGGGGCGGTCAGCCCCAGCATTTT.

Concerning this clone itself: Germline is not matched at one junction end, which may reflect a read error. The chain carries TRBV2 and TRBJ2-7; 7 bases fit TRBD2. The CDR3 totals 12 residues. The germline V gene has CDR1 SNHLY and CDR2 FYNNEI. CDR3 region: CASAGTTYVQYF. In DNA form, the CDR3 reads TGTGCCAGCGCCGGGACTACCTACGTGCAGTACTTC.